The 32 T cell receptor beta chains below come from one sample, sequenced in a study of post-analysis software for immune sequencing data. Points from the study as a whole: Controls had lower frequencies than patients of five or six TRBV segments, which included TRBV5-6, TRBV5-1 and TRBV20-1.

These TCRs' antigens remain unknown. Presence of unique molecular identifiers characterized the TCR beta cDNA libraries. TCRdb redid the calling of the PCR reads with MiXCR, one entry per CDR3 protein. This table holds under 200,000 distinct CDR3 sequences, 29% found once. Sequencing was carried out using blood. These receptors all stem from a girl under 18 with multiple sclerosis.

Ten or more counts support this clonotype. The gene calls are TRBV15 and TRBJ1-5, with 9 bases lining up with TRBD1. The J segment lost 3 bases and the V segment lost 8 bases, leaving 8 bases of the junction unmatched. This CDR3 is built from 15 residues. Germline CDR1 reads LNHNV; CDR2 reads YYDKDF (reference sequence). CDR3 sequence: CATHRGTGNNQPQHF. The CDR3 DNA is TGTGCCACCCATAGAGGGACAGGGAACAATCAGCCCCAGCATTTT.

The CDR3 region is CASSSLAPRTTANTEAFF. The CDR3 DNA reads as TGTGCCAGCAGCTCCCTGGCCCCTAGGACGACAGCTAACACTGAAGCTTTCTTT. The chain employs TRBV11-2 and TRBJ1-1, with D perhaps TRBD1 (5 bases). CDR3 size: 18 residues. Per germline, CDR1 SGHAT and CDR2 FQNNGV. The V end was cut by 4 bases, the J end by 2 bases, with 23 bases between.

With regard to this clonotype: This may be a read error: a much more frequent sequence differs by one nucleotide. The chain carries TRBV29-1 and TRBJ2-3; D is perhaps TRBD2 (6 bases). Germline CDR1 is SQVTM and CDR2 is ANQGSEA. The CDR3 is made up of 14 amino acids. As DNA, the CDR3 is TGCAGACACAACGGAGCGGGCAGCACAGATACGCAGTATTTT. This gives the protein CRHNGAGSTDTQYF.

The J gene is TRBJ2-7, the V gene TRBV28, with unresolved D. The last part of the DNA fits TRBJ2-5 better; the J call may be wrong. The germline V gene encodes CDR1 MDHEN and CDR2 SYDVKM. The CDR3 runs to 12 residues. As DNA, the CDR3 is TGTGCCAGCAGTCCCGATATACAGACCCAGTACTTC. Protein: CASSPDIQTQYF.

This clonotype turned up a few times. The DNA of the CDR3 is TGTGCCAGCAGAACCGACGGGACAGCCTATGGCTACACCTTC. Translating gives CASRTDGTAYGYTF. The chain employs TRBV6-6 and TRBJ1-2, with 7 bases that match TRBD1. The germline V gene encodes CDR1 MNHNY and CDR2 SVGAGI (reference sequence). The CDR3 length is 14 residues. V was clipped by 6 bases and J by 4 bases; unmatched bases: 8.

Concerning this clonotype: One end of the junction does not line up with germline, which may come from a read error. This chain joins TRBV5-5 and TRBJ1-1; the D is unclear. Germline CDR1 reads SGHKS; CDR2 reads YYEKEE (reference sequence). The CDR3 is 13 amino acids. CDR3 sequence reads: CAGSFLGVEWAFF. Here the CDR3 DNA reads TGTGCCGGCAGCTTTCTCGGGGTTGAGTGGGCTTTCTTT.

The sample holds many counts of this clonotype. This chain joins TRBV5-1 and TRBJ1-1, with 8 positions matching TRBD1. The germline CDR1 and CDR2 sequences are SGHRS and YFSETQ. V trimming: 3 bases; J trimming: 0 bases; junction bases outside the gene matches: 4. The CDR3 has 15 amino acids. CDR3 protein: CASSSWDRMNTEAFF. CDR3 in DNA: TGCGCCAGCAGCTCGTGGGACAGGATGAACACTGAAGCTTTCTTT.

The chain carries TRBV6-1 and TRBJ1-5; D perhaps matches TRBD1 (5 bases). The CDR3 is 13 amino acids. Between the trimmed V and J ends, which lost 7 bases and 5 bases, there was a span of 12 bases. Germline V gene data show CDR1 as MNHNS and CDR2 as SASEGT. The CDR3 reads CASKEWGDQPQHF. The CDR3 coding sequence is TGTGCCAGCAAAGAATGGGGGGATCAGCCCCAGCATTTT.

This clonotype was counted many times. V usage is TRBV6-5 and J usage is TRBJ2-7; D gene uncertain. This CDR3 spans 18 amino acids. The ends were cut back, 0 bases at V and 5 bases at J, with 23 bases in the middle. Germline CDR1 and CDR2: MNHEY and SVGAGI. The CDR3 DNA follows: TGTGCCAGCAGTTACTCGATCTTTTTCTTGGAAAGTCCCGACGAGCAGTACTTC. Translating gives CASSYSIFFLESPDEQYF.

The chain is built from TRBV28 and TRBJ1-1, with a tentative D call TRBD1 (5 bases). The CDR3 is 13 amino acids. Germline V gene data show CDR1 as MDHEN and CDR2 as SYDVKM. V gave up 8 bases and J gave up 8 bases, with 18 bases separating them. The CDR3 DNA is TGTGCCAGCTCATTCCGGGGGGTTTCCGAAGCTTTCTTT. Residues: CASSFRGVSEAFF.

On this clonotype: A much bigger clone sits one base away, suggesting this may be a read error. The chain is built from TRBV6-6 and TRBJ2-1; D may be TRBD2 (5 bases). The J call may be incorrect, as the DNA end agrees better with TRBJ2-7. Germline assignment: CDR1 MNHNY and CDR2 SVGAGI (reference sequence). The CDR3 totals 13 residues. The CDR3 sequence is CASSSGLNNEQYF. CDR3 nucleotides: TGTGCCAGCAGTTCCGGACTTAACAATGAGCAGTACTTC.

Remarks on this clonotype: A read error may be the cause here, since a much bigger clone is one base away. This chain joins TRBV6-2 or TRBV6-3 and TRBJ2-7; either TRBD1 or TRBD2 may supply D (5 bases each). Germline CDR1 reads MNHEY; CDR2 reads SVGEGT. The length of the CDR3 is 15 residues. The CDR3 sequence is CASSYGGVGSCEQYF. The CDR3 DNA reads as TGTGCCAGCAGTTACGGGGGAGTAGGCTCCTGCGAGCAGTACTTC.

This clonotype was found many times. The chain uses TRBV27 and TRBJ1-2, with D unclear. The ends were cut back, 2 bases at V and 5 bases at J, with 9 bases in the middle. Germline V CDR1 and CDR2: MNHEY, SMNVEV (reference sequence). The length of the CDR3 is 13 residues. The CDR3 DNA follows: TGTGCCAGCAGTTTAGTTATCGGGTATGGCTACACCTTC. It translates to CASSLVIGYGYTF.

This clonotype appeared a single time. This chain joins TRBV4-1 and TRBJ2-7; unclear D gene. The germline V and J ends were trimmed by 0 bases and 0 bases, with 9 bases remaining between them. This CDR3 is 15 amino acids long. In germline, CDR1 is MGHRA, CDR2 YSYEKL. CDR3 DNA sequence: TGCGCCAGCAGCCAAGATCGAGCCAGCTCCTACGAGCAGTACTTC. Translation: CASSQDRASSYEQYF.

V usage is TRBV7-2 and J usage is TRBJ2-1; 10 positions agree with TRBD2. Germline assignment: CDR1 SGHTA and CDR2 FQGNSA. The length of the CDR3 is 16 residues. With 5 bases clipped from V and 4 bases from J, the junction kept 8 bases outside the gene matches. CDR3 sequence reads: CASSKGLAGAYNEQFF. The CDR3 DNA reads as TGTGCCAGCAGCAAGGGGCTAGCGGGAGCTTACAATGAGCAGTTCTTC.

This clonotype has more than one count but fewer than ten. J is TRBJ1-5 and V is TRBV7-9; the match to TRBD1 covers 10 bases. Trimming at V came to 1 base and at J to 4 bases, leaving 7 bases not matched to a gene. The CDR3 length is 17 residues. Germline CDR1 and CDR2: SEHNR and FQNEAQ (reference sequence). CDR3: CASSLGSGTGENQPQHF. CDR3 coding DNA: TGTGCCAGCAGCTTAGGGTCCGGGACAGGGGAGAATCAGCCCCAGCATTTT.

The chain employs TRBV12-3 or TRBV12-4 and TRBJ1-1; D might be TRBD1 (5 bases). CDR3 size: 15 residues. Trimming took off 1 base at V and 11 bases at J, with 20 bases between the two ends. Here the CDR3 reads CASSLEGVWQGEAFF. The CDR3 bases are TGTGCCAGCAGTTTAGAGGGTGTGTGGCAGGGTGAGGCTTTCTTT.

There are many counts of this clonotype. The gene calls are TRBV5-1 and TRBJ2-3; D perhaps matches TRBD1 (5 bases). Germline V lookup: CDR1 SGHRS, CDR2 YFSETQ. The V end lost 3 bases, the J end lost 6 bases, and 8 bases lay between the germline ends. The CDR3 is 12 amino acids. The CDR3, as DNA: TGCGCCAGCAGCTGGACAACCGATACGCAGTATTTT. Its translation: CASSWTTDTQYF.

At least ten counts were recorded for this clonotype. This sequence joins TRBV10-3 and TRBJ2-5; D perhaps matches TRBD2 (7 bases). With 2 bases removed from V and 4 bases from J, the gap between germline ends came to 20 bases. The CDR3 has 17 amino acids. Germline-derived CDR1 and CDR2 are ENHRY and SYGVKD. CDR3 residues: CAISERGQRDYGETQYF. The CDR3 nucleotides are TGTGCCATCAGTGAGCGGGGGCAGCGGGATTATGGAGAGACCCAGTACTTC.

This clonotype was seen more than once but under ten times. J is TRBJ1-4 and V is TRBV7-9, with unresolved D. The CDR3 runs 15 residues. Deletions cut 5 bases from V and 7 bases from J, with 17 bases between. Germline values: CDR1 SEHNR, CDR2 FQNEAQ (reference sequence). As DNA, the CDR3 is TGTGCCAGCAGCCGGGAAGGTTGGGTTCGTGAAAAACTGTTTTTT. It translates to CASSREGWVREKLFF.

This clonotype has at least ten counts. The V call is TRBV29-1, the J call TRBJ1-4; D is unresolved. Deletions cut 3 bases from V and 13 bases from J, with 12 bases between. Germline V gene sequence: CDR1 SQVTM, CDR2 ANQGSEA. CDR3 length: 11 amino acids. The CDR3 sequence: CSVEKSTGLFF. The CDR3 nucleotides read TGCAGCGTTGAGAAATCGACCGGACTGTTTTTT.

Comment on this clonotype: One base away lies a much larger clone, so this may be a sequencing read error. This chain uses TRBV29-1 with TRBJ2-5; a possible D gene is TRBD1 (6 bases). The CDR3 runs 12 residues. Germline V gene sequence: CDR1 SQVTM, CDR2 ANQGSEA. CDR3 sequence (DNA): TGCAGCGTTGACAGGGGTCAAGAGCCCCAGTACTTC. Amino acids: CSVDRGQEPQYF.

The rearrangement links TRBV9 to TRBJ1-2; D remains ambiguous. V was clipped by 7 bases and J by 3 bases, with 13 bases between them. In germline, CDR1 is SGDLS, CDR2 YYNGEE. The CDR3 length is 13 residues. The CDR3 sequence is CASAPGNHYGYTF. The DNA of the CDR3 is TGTGCCAGCGCTCCCGGCAATCACTATGGCTACACCTTC.

The chain combines TRBV14 with TRBJ2-1; TRBD2 is a possible D gene (6 bases). V was trimmed by 1 base and J by 0 bases, leaving 10 bases between them. The CDR3 has 16 amino acids. Germline CDR1 reads SGHDN; CDR2 reads FVKESK. In DNA form, the CDR3 reads TGTGCCAGCAGCCAAGTCGGGGGAAGCTCCTACAATGAGCAGTTCTTC. It translates to CASSQVGGSSYNEQFF.

This clonotype was picked up many times. The chain links TRBV7-3 to TRBJ2-1, with D perhaps assigned TRBD1 or TRBD2 (5 bases each). Germline V gene lookup returns CDR1 SGHTA and CDR2 FQGTGA. The CDR3 totals 15 residues. V was trimmed by 1 base and J by 1 base, leaving 8 bases between them. The CDR3 loop reads CASSLIEGSYNEQFF. In DNA form, the CDR3 reads TGTGCCAGCAGCTTAATAGAGGGGTCCTACAATGAGCAGTTCTTC.

The V and J genes are TRBV15 and TRBJ2-7; D remains ambiguous. The DNA end favors TRBJ2-5, so the J call may be wrong. The CDR3 runs 13 residues. Per the germline V gene, CDR1 is LNHNV and CDR2 is YYDKDF (reference sequence). DNA of the CDR3: TGTGCCACCAGCTCAACGGGTGGGGAGACCCAGTACTTC. Its protein is CATSSTGGETQYF.

The table lists this clonotype with many counts. CDR3 sequence (DNA): TGTGCCAGCAGCCCCAACCGGGACAGATACAATGAGCAGTTCTTC. This sequence encodes CASSPNRDRYNEQFF. The rearrangement uses TRBV4-2 and TRBJ2-1, with 7 positions matching TRBD1. The CDR3 is made up of 15 amino acids. Per the germline V gene, CDR1 is LGHNA and CDR2 is YNFKEQ. V lost 4 bases and J lost 4; bases outside the gene matches: 7.

V gene TRBV14 combines with J gene TRBJ2-1; 7 bases are a match to TRBD2. In germline, CDR1 is SGHDN, CDR2 FVKESK. The CDR3 extends over 16 amino acids. Trimming cost V 4 bases and J 2 bases; bases outside gene matches: 8. The CDR3 sequence: CASSPLASGTYNEQFF. The CDR3 DNA is TGTGCCAGCAGCCCCTTGGCTAGCGGTACCTACAATGAGCAGTTCTTC. The variable domain in full, completed from reference TRBV14 and TRBJ2-1, reads EAGVTQFPSHSVIEKGQTVTLRCDPISGHDNLYWYRRVMGKEIKFLLHFVKESKQDESGMPNNRFLAERTGGTYSTLKVQPAELEDSGVYFCASSPLASGTYNEQFFGPGTRLTVL.

For the CDR3, the DNA is TGTGCCAGCAGCCCGGGACTAGCGGGAGGGTGGCAGACCCAGTACTTC. As protein: CASSPGLAGGWQTQYF. The chain recombines TRBV6-1 with TRBJ2-5; 16 bases agree with TRBD2. The CDR3 extends over 16 amino acids. CDR1 MNHNS and CDR2 SASEGT come from the germline V gene. V lost 6 bases and J lost 6; bases outside the gene matches: 7.

In the case of this clonotype: At one of its ends the junction is not consistent with the germline gene, which may arise from a read error. The rearrangement uses TRBV12-3 or TRBV12-4 and TRBJ1-2; D remains unclear. CDR3 length: 13 residues. The CDR3 spells CASGLGPPDGYTF. The CDR3 region has the DNA TGTGCCAGCGGTTTAGGGCCGCCCGATGGCTACACCTTC.

This clonotype was counted a few times. This sequence joins TRBV20-1 and TRBJ2-1; TRBD1 matches 7 bases. Germline V CDR1 and CDR2: DFQATT, SNEGSKA (reference sequence). V lost 6 bases to trimming and J lost 6 bases; unmatched junction nucleotides: 14. CDR3 size: 15 residues. The CDR3 nucleotides are TGCAGTGCCAAGAACATGACAGGGTTCCTCAATGAGCAGTTCTTC. This sequence encodes CSAKNMTGFLNEQFF.

The chain links TRBV20-1 to TRBJ2-3; TRBD2 agrees at 12 bases. V was pared by 6 bases and J by 1 base, with 11 bases of the junction left unmatched. CDR3 size: 17 residues. From germline, CDR1 is DFQATT and CDR2 SNEGSKA (reference sequence). CDR3 DNA: TGCAGTGCCACACTAGCGGGAGGTAGGGACCGCACAGATACGCAGTATTTT. This codes for CSATLAGGRDRTDTQYF.